This T cell receptor (beta chain) originates from a study of blood T cells in healthy people across ages. Study-level results: A conclusive naive versus antigen-experienced comparison was prevented by the unsorted PBMCs.

Russia was home to the donors, healthy Caucasian individuals aged about 6 to 90. Peripheral blood was drawn, approximately 10 milliliters per donor. V lost 3 bases to trimming and J lost 8 bases, with 13 bases between them. This CDR3 contains 13 residues. With respect to this clonotype: The target antigen is unknown.

Alongside a J-beta primer mix, a sample-barcoded 5' primer served in a second PCR lasting about 7 to 11 cycles. Each CDR3 protein gets one entry after TCRdb re-called the 5' RACE reads with MiXCR. This sample has 630,000 or so distinct CDR3 sequences; approximately 30% occur once, and the top ten carry around 16%. The TCR originated in a woman of 80 years or more in good health. The specimen was blood. The chain uses TRBV12-3 or TRBV12-4 and TRBJ1-2; D unresolved. CDR3 DNA: TGTGCCAGCAGTTTTACTCTAGCGACGGGCTACACCTTC. It codes for CASSFTLATGYTF.